Below, 31 T cell receptor beta chains from the same sample are listed, as sequenced in a study of naive and memory T cell subsets. Broader study findings: A few larger clonotypes appeared in naive repertoires, especially CD8, possibly memory cells re-expressing CD45RA.

What these receptors recognize is not known. An equimolar mix of two oligonucleotides served as the beta constant-region primer for TRBC1 and TRBC2. Ligated cDNA was amplified by four rounds of PCR with nested alpha and beta constant-region primers and SP2. One entry per CDR3 protein, called by TCRdb with MiXCR from the UMI-ligation and nested PCR reads. The table lists approximately 140,000 distinct CDR3 sequences, over 20% of them singletons. Sequences were obtained from naive CD4+ T cells from blood. The source is a human donor in good health.

V gene TRBV28 combines with J gene TRBJ1-5; D may be TRBD1 (5 bases). CDR1 MDHEN and CDR2 SYDVKM come from the germline V gene. V was pared by 5 bases and J by 8 bases, with 10 bases between. The CDR3 is 12 residues long. CDR3 region: CASSLLQEPQHF. CDR3 in DNA: TGTGCCAGCAGTCTCCTACAGGAGCCCCAGCATTTT.

This clonotype was counted between two and nine times. V and J are TRBV6-6 and TRBJ1-5; D unresolved. Germline assignment: CDR1 MNHNY and CDR2 SVGAGI (reference sequence). Trimming shortened V by 5 bases and J by 2 bases, and 10 bases separated the two germline ends. The CDR3 contains 14 residues. The CDR3 region has the DNA TGTGCCAGCAGTCCACATCGGGGCAATCAGCCCCAGCATTTT. It specifies CASSPHRGNQPQHF.

The chain joins TRBV19 to TRBJ2-1; TRBD1 agrees at 9 bases. The germline CDR1 and CDR2 sequences are LNHDA and SQIVND (reference sequence). The CDR3 runs 16 residues. V lost 7 bases to trimming and J lost 4 bases; unmatched junction nucleotides: 11. The CDR3 reads CASTTGGPQSYNEQFF. In DNA, the CDR3 is TGTGCCAGTACCACAGGGGGCCCCCAAAGTTACAATGAGCAGTTCTTC. The variable domain in full, completed from reference TRBV19 and TRBJ2-1, reads DGGITQSPKYLFRKEGQNVTLSCEQNLNHDAMYWYRQDPGQGLRLIYYSQIVNDFQKGDIAEGYSVSREKKESFPLTVTSAQKNPTAFYLCASTTGGPQSYNEQFFGPGTRLTVL.

This clonotype was observed a few times. The CDR3 coding sequence is TGTGCCAGCTCACCCTCCCTAGGGGGCAATCAGCCCCAGCATTTT. Translation gives CASSPSLGGNQPQHF. J is TRBJ1-5 and V is TRBV18; D may be TRBD1 (5 bases). The germline V and J ends were trimmed by 3 bases and 2 bases, with 11 bases remaining between them. CDR1 and CDR2 from the germline V gene are KGHSH and LQKENI. The CDR3 sequence is 15 residues long.

Only a few counts were recorded for this clonotype. The chain couples TRBV6-5 to TRBJ1-1; D perhaps matches TRBD1 (5 bases). This CDR3 contains 12 residues. The V gene's germline CDR1 is MNHEY and CDR2 SVGAGI. Trimming cost V 2 bases and J 10 bases, with 11 bases left between them. The CDR3 DNA sequence: TGTGCCAGCAGTTACGAGGGACTCAGAGCTTTCTTT. Amino acids: CASSYEGLRAFF.

This clonotype occurred many times. The genes are TRBV10-3 and TRBJ2-3; TRBD2 matches 10 bases. The germline gives CDR1 ENHRY, CDR2 SYGVKD. This CDR3 spans 15 amino acids. The V segment lost 6 bases and the J segment 4 bases; nucleotides outside the gene matches: 7. The CDR3 sequence is CAISSGRALSDTQYF. The CDR3, as DNA: TGTGCCATCAGCAGCGGGAGGGCCCTCTCAGATACGCAGTATTTT.

Only a few counts were recorded for this clonotype. V is TRBV5-1 and J is TRBJ2-1; TRBD2 matches at 11 bases. The CDR3 sequence is 16 residues long. The junction had 6 bases not matched to a gene; V was cut back by 2 bases and J by 5 bases. Looked up from germline, CDR1 is SGHRS and CDR2 is YFSETQ. The CDR3 loop reads CASSLLAGENNNEQFF. CDR3 in DNA: TGCGCCAGCAGCTTACTAGCGGGAGAGAACAACAATGAGCAGTTCTTC.

There are many counts of this clonotype. This chain connects TRBV28 to TRBJ2-3; 12 bases are shared with TRBD2. Germline lookup yields CDR1 MDHEN and CDR2 SYDVKM. The CDR3 covers 16 residues. After removal of 5 bases from V and 1 base from J, the junction contained 4 bases not matched to a gene. The CDR3 nucleotides read TGTGCCAGCAGTCCTAGCGGGAGGGCGGGCACAGATACGCAGTATTTT. Translated, it gives CASSPSGRAGTDTQYF.

V and J are TRBV5-1 and TRBJ2-5, with D perhaps matching TRBD2 (6 bases). Germline assignment: CDR1 SGHRS and CDR2 YFSETQ. Trimming left V 0 bases short and J 5 bases short, with 14 bases between. The CDR3 is 15 amino acids. CDR3 residues: CASSLAWGVEETQYF. DNA for the CDR3: TGCGCCAGCAGCTTGGCGTGGGGGGTCGAGGAGACCCAGTACTTC.

This clonotype was picked up a small number of times. The chain uses TRBV6-1 and TRBJ2-7, with TRBD2 as a possible D gene (6 bases). Trimming cost V 8 bases and J 4 bases, with 21 bases left between them. Germline-derived CDR1 and CDR2 are MNHNS and SASEGT. The CDR3 contains 15 residues. The CDR3 loop reads CASSDQGGLAYEQYF. The CDR3 nucleotides read TGTGCCAGCTCAGACCAGGGAGGACTGGCATACGAGCAGTACTTC.

This clonotype occurred a few times. The V gene is TRBV5-1, the J gene TRBJ2-1; 9 nucleotides line up with TRBD2. This CDR3 comprises 18 residues. Per the germline V gene, CDR1 is SGHRS and CDR2 is YFSETQ. V lost 0 bases to trimming and J lost 6 bases; unmatched junction nucleotides: 13. The CDR3 loop reads CASSLGSGGRAGINEQFF. CDR3 nucleotides: TGCGCCAGCAGCTTGGGGTCTGGCGGGAGGGCTGGTATCAATGAGCAGTTCTTC. The whole variable domain, remainder taken from reference TRBV5-1 and TRBJ2-1, is KAGVTQTPRYLIKTRGQQVTLSCSPISGHRSVSWYQQTPGQGLQFLFEYFSETQRNKGNFPGRFSGRQFSNSRSEMNVSTLELGDSALYLCASSLGSGGRAGINEQFFGPGTRLTVL.

This clonotype was observed a few times. V is TRBV15 and J is TRBJ2-1; D gene uncertain. CDR1 and CDR2 from the germline V gene are LNHNV and YYDKDF (reference sequence). CDR3 length equals 12 residues. V dropped 6 bases and J dropped 4 bases, with 7 bases sitting between them. The CDR3 DNA is TGTGCCACCAGGGACGCGTACAATGAGCAGTTCTTC. Amino acid sequence: CATRDAYNEQFF. Based on the CDR3 plus reference TRBV15 and TRBJ2-1, the full variable domain is DAMVIQNPRYQVTQFGKPVTLSCSQTLNHNVMYWYQQKSSQAPKLLFHYYDKDFNNEADTPDNFQSRRPNTSFCFLDIRSPGLGDTAMYLCATRDAYNEQFFGPGTRLTVL.

This clonotype was detected only a few times. V and J are TRBV29-1 and TRBJ1-1; no firm D call. Trimming removed 7 bases at V and 2 bases at J, with 14 bases between. Germline CDR1 is SQVTM and CDR2 is ANQGSEA. The CDR3 sequence is 13 residues long. The CDR3 is CSGRRDTNTEAFF. The CDR3 DNA reads TGCAGCGGACGAAGAGACACCAACACTGAAGCTTTCTTT.

This sequence joins TRBV5-1 and TRBJ2-1; D possibly corresponds to TRBD1 (5 bases). The CDR3 runs 12 residues. Trimming took 4 bases from V and 12 from J, leaving 14 bases between them. Germline V gene sequence: CDR1 SGHRS, CDR2 YFSETQ. The CDR3 spells CASSEPRGGQFF. For the CDR3, the DNA is TGCGCCAGCAGCGAACCTAGGGGTGGGCAGTTCTTC.

The V gene is TRBV9, the J gene TRBJ2-1; TRBD1 matches at 10 bases. The germline gives CDR1 SGDLS, CDR2 YYNGEE. The CDR3 is made up of 15 amino acids. Losses at the gene ends were 4 bases for V and 6 bases for J; bases not matched to a gene: 7. The CDR3 nucleotides read TGTGCCAGCAGCCTCGCCGGGACAGGGGTCAATGAGCAGTTCTTC. Translation gives CASSLAGTGVNEQFF.

This chain links TRBV12-3 or TRBV12-4 with TRBJ1-5; D is possibly TRBD1 (6 bases). The length of the CDR3 is 14 residues. Trimming cost V 5 bases and J 4 bases, with 12 bases left between them. This chain's CDR3 is CASSHGGANQPQHF. CDR3 DNA sequence: TGTGCCAGCAGTCACGGGGGGGCAAATCAGCCCCAGCATTTT.

This clonotype was picked up one time. The chain recombines TRBV2 with TRBJ2-1; 7 positions agree with TRBD2. Germline assignment: CDR1 SNHLY and CDR2 FYNNEI. This CDR3 has 15 amino acids. The trim removed 6 bases at V and 1 base at J, leaving 6 bases unmatched. In nucleotides, the CDR3 is TGTGCCAGCAGAATAGGTAGCGGGTCCTACAATGAGCAGTTCTTC. Translated: CASRIGSGSYNEQFF.

V gene TRBV12-3 or TRBV12-4 combines with J gene TRBJ2-2, with D possibly TRBD2 on 6 matching bases. CDR3 size: 14 residues. V lost 7 bases to trimming and J lost 2 bases, with 11 bases between them. CDR3 bases: TGTGCCAGCATGTCGGGACTTAACACCGGGGAGCTGTTTTTT. Its translation is CASMSGLNTGELFF.

There are a few counts of this clonotype. This chain links TRBV20-1 with TRBJ2-1, with TRBD2 as a possible D gene (5 bases). V was cut by 3 bases and J by 5 bases, with 17 bases left in between. This CDR3 has 15 residues. In germline, CDR1 is DFQATT, CDR2 SNEGSKA (reference sequence). CDR3 DNA sequence: TGCAGTGCTAGGGCGGCGGGCCGTCGCGACAATGAGCAGTTCTTC. Translation gives CSARAAGRRDNEQFF.

This clonotype was observed a handful of times. This chain uses TRBV18 with TRBJ2-3, with D hard to call. The CDR3 is made up of 15 amino acids. V was pared by 3 bases and J by 2 bases, with 12 bases between. Germline-derived CDR1 and CDR2 are KGHSH and LQKENI. The CDR3, as DNA: TGTGCCAGCTCACCGATTGGCGGCTCCACAGATACGCAGTATTTT. Amino acid sequence: CASSPIGGSTDTQYF. The full variable domain, completed using reference TRBV18 and TRBJ2-3, is NAGVMQNPRHLVRRRGQEARLRCSPMKGHSHVYWYRQLPEEGLKFMVYLQKENIIDESGMPKERFSAEFPKEGPSILRIQQVVRGDSAAYFCASSPIGGSTDTQYFGPGTRLTVL.

The CDR3 DNA reads TGCAGTGCCCTCAAGGCGGGACAGGGGAAATACGAGCAGTACTTC. This codes for CSALKAGQGKYEQYF. The V gene is TRBV20-1, the J gene TRBJ2-7; 10 bases fit TRBD1. V lost 6 bases and J lost 4; bases outside the gene matches: 12. The germline CDR1 and CDR2 sequences are DFQATT and SNEGSKA (reference sequence). CDR3 size: 15 residues.

The chain is built from TRBV28 and TRBJ2-7, with D maybe TRBD1 (6 bases). This CDR3 spans 14 amino acids. Between the trimmed V and J ends, which lost 1 base and 3 bases, there was a span of 10 bases. Germline V CDR1 and CDR2: MDHEN, SYDVKM. CDR3 residues: CASSLFDRSYEQYF. CDR3 DNA: TGTGCCAGCAGTTTATTCGACAGGAGCTACGAGCAGTACTTC.

This clonotype appeared many times. The rearrangement uses TRBV18 and TRBJ2-2; possibly TRBD1 or TRBD2 for D (5 bases each). This CDR3 is 16 amino acids long. Germline CDR1 and CDR2: KGHSH and LQKENI. The germline V and J ends were trimmed by 3 bases and 0 bases, with 11 bases remaining between them. The CDR3 here is CASSPGRFPNTGELFF. In DNA, the CDR3 is TGTGCCAGCTCACCGGGACGGTTTCCGAACACCGGGGAGCTGTTTTTT.

The chain recombines TRBV20-1 with TRBJ1-2, with D uncertain. Deletions cut 6 bases from V and 4 bases from J, with 12 bases between. The CDR3 has 12 amino acids. CDR1 and CDR2 (germline): DFQATT, SNEGSKA (reference sequence). Written as DNA, the CDR3 is TGCAGTGCCCATAACCTACTCTATGGCTACACCTTC. It translates to CSAHNLLYGYTF.

This clonotype was counted between two and nine times. The chain is built from TRBV5-1 and TRBJ2-1; D unresolved. The CDR3 length is 14 residues. V was trimmed by 0 bases and J by 8 bases, leaving 12 bases between them. In germline, CDR1 is SGHRS, CDR2 YFSETQ. The CDR3 is CASSLGSSSDEQFF. As DNA, the CDR3 is TGCGCCAGCAGCTTGGGGAGTAGCTCCGATGAGCAGTTCTTC.

This clonotype turned up a few times. The chain uses TRBV19 and TRBJ2-1, with 8 bases lining up with TRBD2. Germline CDR1 LNHDA, CDR2 SQIVND (reference sequence). Trimming took 3 bases from V and 2 from J; bases not matched to a gene: 6. CDR3 size: 16 residues. The chain's CDR3 is CASSIGGGRTYNEQFF. CDR3 in DNA: TGTGCCAGTAGTATTGGTGGCGGGAGGACCTACAATGAGCAGTTCTTC. The whole variable domain, remainder taken from reference TRBV19 and TRBJ2-1, is DGGITQSPKYLFRKEGQNVTLSCEQNLNHDAMYWYRQDPGQGLRLIYYSQIVNDFQKGDIAEGYSVSREKKESFPLTVTSAQKNPTAFYLCASSIGGGRTYNEQFFGPGTRLTVL.

This clonotype has at least ten counts. This chain uses TRBV12-3 or TRBV12-4 with TRBJ2-3; 14 nucleotides align to TRBD2. The junction had 10 bases not matched to a gene; V was cut back by 6 bases and J by 5 bases. The CDR3 is made up of 17 amino acids. For the CDR3, the DNA is TGTGCCAGCAGCCTAAGCCCGGGACTAGCGGGGGTAGATACGCAGTATTTT. Translation: CASSLSPGLAGVDTQYF.

This clonotype has more than one count but fewer than ten. The gene calls are TRBV12-3 or TRBV12-4 and TRBJ2-2; 7 bases are a match to TRBD2. The CDR3 extends over 15 amino acids. V was clipped by 5 bases and J by 8 bases; unmatched bases: 11. DNA for the CDR3: TGTGCCAGCAGTCCCCTGGGAGGGGCGAAGGGGGAGCTGTTTTTT. Residues: CASSPLGGAKGELFF.

The chain employs TRBV4-3 and TRBJ2-7, with D possibly TRBD2 on 6 matching bases. Germline V gene lookup returns CDR1 LGHNA and CDR2 YSLEER. The germline V and J ends were trimmed by 1 base and 2 bases, with 12 bases remaining between them. The CDR3 contains 15 residues. This CDR3 reads CASSQVGSGTYEQYF. CDR3 coding DNA: TGCGCCAGCAGCCAAGTGGGTAGCGGCACCTACGAGCAGTACTTC.

This clonotype was detected a few times. The chain recombines TRBV6-2 or TRBV6-3 with TRBJ2-7, with no clear D. This CDR3 region has 14 residues. Germline V lookup: CDR1 MNHEY, CDR2 SVGEGT. V was trimmed by 5 bases and J by 1 base, leaving 12 bases between them. CDR3 region: CASSKPDVSYEQYF. CDR3 bases: TGTGCCAGCAGTAAACCGGACGTATCCTACGAGCAGTACTTC.

This clonotype was counted only a few times. The chain combines TRBV6-2 or TRBV6-3 with TRBJ1-1; the D gene is possibly TRBD1 (5 bases). This CDR3 has 16 residues. Germline CDR1 reads MNHEY; CDR2 reads SVGEGT. The ends were cut back, 2 bases at V and 0 bases at J, with 13 bases in the middle. CDR3 protein: CASSYGSGRLNTEAFF. The CDR3, as DNA: TGTGCCAGCAGTTACGGGTCAGGGAGGCTGAACACTGAAGCTTTCTTT.